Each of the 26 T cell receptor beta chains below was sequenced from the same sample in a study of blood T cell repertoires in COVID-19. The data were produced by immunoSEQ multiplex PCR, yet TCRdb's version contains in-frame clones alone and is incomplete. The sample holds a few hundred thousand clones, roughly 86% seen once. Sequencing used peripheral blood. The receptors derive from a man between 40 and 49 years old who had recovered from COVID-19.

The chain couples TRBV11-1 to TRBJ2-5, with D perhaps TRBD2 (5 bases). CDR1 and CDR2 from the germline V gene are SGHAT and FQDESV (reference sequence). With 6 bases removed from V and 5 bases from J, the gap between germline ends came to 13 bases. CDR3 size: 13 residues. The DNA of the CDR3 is TGTGCCAGCAGTCCTCTCGGGGAGGAGACCCAGTACTTC. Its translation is CASSPLGEETQYF.

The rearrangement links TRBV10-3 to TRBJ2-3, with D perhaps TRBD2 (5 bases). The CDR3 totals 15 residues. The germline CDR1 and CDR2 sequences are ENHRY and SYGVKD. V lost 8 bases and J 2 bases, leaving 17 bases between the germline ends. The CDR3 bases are TGTGCCATCCGCCCAAACGGGATATCCACAGATACGCAGTATTTT. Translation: CAIRPNGISTDTQYF.

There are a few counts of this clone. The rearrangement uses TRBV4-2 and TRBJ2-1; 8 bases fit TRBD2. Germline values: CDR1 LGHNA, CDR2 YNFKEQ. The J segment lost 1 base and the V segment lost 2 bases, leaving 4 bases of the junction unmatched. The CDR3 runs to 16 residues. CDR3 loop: CASSQSSGPSYNEQFF. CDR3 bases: TGTGCCAGCAGCCAATCTAGCGGGCCTTCCTACAATGAGCAGTTCTTC.

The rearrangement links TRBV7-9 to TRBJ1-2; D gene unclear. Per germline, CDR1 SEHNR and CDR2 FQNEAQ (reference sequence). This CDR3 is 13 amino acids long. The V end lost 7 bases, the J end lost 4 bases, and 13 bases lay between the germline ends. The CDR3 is CASTQEVVYGYTF. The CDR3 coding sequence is TGTGCCAGCACCCAGGAAGTCGTCTATGGCTACACCTTC.

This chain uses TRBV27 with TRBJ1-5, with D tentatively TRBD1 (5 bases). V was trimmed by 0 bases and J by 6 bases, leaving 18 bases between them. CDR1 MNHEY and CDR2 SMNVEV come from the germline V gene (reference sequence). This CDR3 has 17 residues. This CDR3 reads CASSLSPLGQGSQPQHF. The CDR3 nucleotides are TGTGCCAGCAGTTTATCCCCCCTAGGGCAGGGCAGTCAGCCCCAGCATTTT.

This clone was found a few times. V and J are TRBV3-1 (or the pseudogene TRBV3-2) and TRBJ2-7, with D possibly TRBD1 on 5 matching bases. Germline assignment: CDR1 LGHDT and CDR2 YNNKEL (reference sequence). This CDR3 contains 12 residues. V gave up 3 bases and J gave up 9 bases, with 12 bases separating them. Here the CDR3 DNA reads TGTGCCAGCAGCCAGGCATGGGGCGCGCAGTACTTC. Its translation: CASSQAWGAQYF.

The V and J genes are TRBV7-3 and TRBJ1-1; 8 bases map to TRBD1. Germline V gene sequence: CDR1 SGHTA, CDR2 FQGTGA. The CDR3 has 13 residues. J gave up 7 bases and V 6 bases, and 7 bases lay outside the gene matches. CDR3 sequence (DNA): TGTGCCAGCAGTAGTCCCGGGACAGGTGAAGCTTTCTTT. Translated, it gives CASSSPGTGEAFF.

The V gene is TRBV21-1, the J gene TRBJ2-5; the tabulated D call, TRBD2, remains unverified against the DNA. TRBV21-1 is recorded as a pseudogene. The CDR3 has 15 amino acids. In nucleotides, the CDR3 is TGTGCCAGCTGCTCTCTTTGCGGGAAAGGAGAGACCCAGTACTTC. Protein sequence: CASCSLCGKGETQYF.

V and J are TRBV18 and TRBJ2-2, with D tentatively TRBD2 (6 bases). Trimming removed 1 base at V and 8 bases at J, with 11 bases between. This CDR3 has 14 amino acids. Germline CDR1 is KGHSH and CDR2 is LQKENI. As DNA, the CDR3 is TGTGCCAGCTCACCACTTCCTAGCGCGGGGGAGCTGTTTTTT. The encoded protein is CASSPLPSAGELFF.

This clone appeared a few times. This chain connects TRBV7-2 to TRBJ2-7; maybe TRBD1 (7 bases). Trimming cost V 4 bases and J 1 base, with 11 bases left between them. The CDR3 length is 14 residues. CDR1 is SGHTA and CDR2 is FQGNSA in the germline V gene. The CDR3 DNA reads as TGTGCCAGCAGCTACCAGGGGGGATCCTACGAGCAGTACTTC. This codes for CASSYQGGSYEQYF.

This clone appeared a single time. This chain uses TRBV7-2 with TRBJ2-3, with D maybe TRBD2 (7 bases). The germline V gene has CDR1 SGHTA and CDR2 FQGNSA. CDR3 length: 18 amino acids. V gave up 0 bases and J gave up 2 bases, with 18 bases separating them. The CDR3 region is CASSLALGGLWVTDTQYF. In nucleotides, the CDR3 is TGTGCCAGCAGCTTAGCGCTGGGGGGGCTTTGGGTCACAGATACGCAGTATTTT.

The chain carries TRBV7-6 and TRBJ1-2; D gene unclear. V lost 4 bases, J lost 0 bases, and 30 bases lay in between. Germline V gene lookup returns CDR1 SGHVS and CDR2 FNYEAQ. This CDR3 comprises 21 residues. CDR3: CASSSAPFDTRNQLANYGYTF. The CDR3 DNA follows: TGTGCCAGCAGCTCCGCTCCTTTCGACACAAGGAATCAGTTAGCTAACTATGGCTACACCTTC.

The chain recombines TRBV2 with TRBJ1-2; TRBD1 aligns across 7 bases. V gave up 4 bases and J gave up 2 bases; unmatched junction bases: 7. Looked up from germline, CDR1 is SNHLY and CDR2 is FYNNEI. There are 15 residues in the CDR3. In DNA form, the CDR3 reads TGTGCCAGCAGTGCAGACAGGGCATCAAACTATGGCTACACCTTC. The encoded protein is CASSADRASNYGYTF.

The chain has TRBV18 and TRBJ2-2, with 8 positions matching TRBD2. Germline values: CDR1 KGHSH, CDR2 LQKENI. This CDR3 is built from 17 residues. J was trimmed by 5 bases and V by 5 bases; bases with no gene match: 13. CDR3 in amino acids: CASSSLPRTSSTGELFF. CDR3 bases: TGTGCCAGCTCATCCCTGCCCAGGACTAGCTCTACCGGGGAGCTGTTTTTT.

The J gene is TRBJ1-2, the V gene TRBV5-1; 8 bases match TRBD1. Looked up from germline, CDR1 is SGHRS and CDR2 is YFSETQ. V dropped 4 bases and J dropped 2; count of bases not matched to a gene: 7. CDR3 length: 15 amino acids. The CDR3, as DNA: TGCGCCAGCAGCGAAGGCCGGGACAGGAACTATGGCTACACCTTC. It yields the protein CASSEGRDRNYGYTF.

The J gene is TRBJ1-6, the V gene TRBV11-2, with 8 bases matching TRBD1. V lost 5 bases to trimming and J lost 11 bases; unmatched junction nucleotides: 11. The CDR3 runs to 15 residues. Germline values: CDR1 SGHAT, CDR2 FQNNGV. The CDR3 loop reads CASSRLRTGSPPLHF. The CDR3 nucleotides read TGTGCCAGCAGCCGCCTAAGGACAGGGTCCCCACCCCTCCACTTT.

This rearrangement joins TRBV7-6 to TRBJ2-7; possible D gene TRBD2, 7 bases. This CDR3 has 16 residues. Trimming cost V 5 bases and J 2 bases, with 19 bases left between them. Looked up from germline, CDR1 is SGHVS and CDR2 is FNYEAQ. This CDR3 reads CASSPSGAGVPYEQYF. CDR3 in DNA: TGTGCCAGCAGCCCCTCGGGGGCGGGGGTACCCTACGAGCAGTACTTC.

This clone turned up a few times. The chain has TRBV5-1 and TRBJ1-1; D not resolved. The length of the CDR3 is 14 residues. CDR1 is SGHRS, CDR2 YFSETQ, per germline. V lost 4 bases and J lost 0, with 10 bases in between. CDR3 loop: CASSPWPMNTEAFF. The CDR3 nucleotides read TGCGCCAGCAGCCCGTGGCCCATGAACACTGAAGCTTTCTTT. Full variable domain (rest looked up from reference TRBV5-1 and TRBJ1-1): KAGVTQTPRYLIKTRGQQVTLSCSPISGHRSVSWYQQTPGQGLQFLFEYFSETQRNKGNFPGRFSGRQFSNSRSEMNVSTLELGDSALYLCASSPWPMNTEAFFGQGTRLTVV.

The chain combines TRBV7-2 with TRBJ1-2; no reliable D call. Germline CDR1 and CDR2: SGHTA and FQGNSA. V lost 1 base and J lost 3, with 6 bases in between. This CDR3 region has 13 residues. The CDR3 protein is CASSLEADYGYTF. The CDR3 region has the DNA TGTGCCAGCAGCTTAGAAGCCGACTATGGCTACACCTTC.

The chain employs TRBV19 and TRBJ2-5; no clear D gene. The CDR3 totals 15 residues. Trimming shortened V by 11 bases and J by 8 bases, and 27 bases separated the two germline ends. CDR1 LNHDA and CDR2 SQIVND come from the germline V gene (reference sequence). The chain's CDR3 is CASQGRPPTEKTQYF. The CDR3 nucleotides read TGTGCCTCCCAAGGTCGGCCCCCTACAGAGAAAACCCAGTACTTC.

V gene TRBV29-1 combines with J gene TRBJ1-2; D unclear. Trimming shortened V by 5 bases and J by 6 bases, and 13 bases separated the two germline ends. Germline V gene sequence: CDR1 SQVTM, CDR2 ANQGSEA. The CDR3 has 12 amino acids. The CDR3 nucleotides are TGCAGCGTTATCTTGGCTGGGCATGGCTACACCTTC. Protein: CSVILAGHGYTF. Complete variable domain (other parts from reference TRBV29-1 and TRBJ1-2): SAVISQKPSRDICQRGTSLTIQCQVDSQVTMMFWYRQQPGQSLTLIATANQGSEATYESGFVIDKFPISRPNLTFSTLTVSNMSPEDSSIYLCSVILAGHGYTFGSGTRLTVV.

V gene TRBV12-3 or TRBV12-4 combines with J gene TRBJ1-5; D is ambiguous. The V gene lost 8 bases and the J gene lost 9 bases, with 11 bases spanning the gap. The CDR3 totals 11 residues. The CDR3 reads CASSTGGPQHF. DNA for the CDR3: TGTGCCAGCTCAACCGGCGGGCCCCAGCATTTT.

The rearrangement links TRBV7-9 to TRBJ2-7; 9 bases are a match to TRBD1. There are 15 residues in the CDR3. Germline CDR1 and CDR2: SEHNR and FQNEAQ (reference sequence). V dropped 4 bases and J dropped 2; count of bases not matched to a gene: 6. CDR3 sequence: CASSSAGTGTYEQYF. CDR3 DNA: TGTGCCAGCAGCTCAGCCGGGACAGGGACCTACGAGCAGTACTTC.

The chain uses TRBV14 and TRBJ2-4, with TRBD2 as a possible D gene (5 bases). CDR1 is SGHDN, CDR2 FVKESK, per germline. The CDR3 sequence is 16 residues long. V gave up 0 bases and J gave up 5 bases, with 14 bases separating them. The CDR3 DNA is TGTGCCAGCAGCCAAGATCTTCGAGGGAAGGAAAACATTCAGTACTTC. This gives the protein CASSQDLRGKENIQYF.

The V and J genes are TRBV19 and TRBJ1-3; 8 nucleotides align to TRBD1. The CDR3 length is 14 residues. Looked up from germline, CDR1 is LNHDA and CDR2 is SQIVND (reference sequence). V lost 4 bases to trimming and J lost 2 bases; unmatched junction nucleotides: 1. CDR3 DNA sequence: TGTGCCAGTAGTAGGACAGGGACTGGAAACACCATATATTTT. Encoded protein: CASSRTGTGNTIYF.

The CDR3 here is CASRPGRGPLEAFF. CDR3 DNA: TGTGCCAGCAGACCCGGTAGAGGTCCCCTTGAAGCTTTCTTT. The V gene is TRBV6-5, the J gene TRBJ1-1; D gene ambiguous. CDR1 and CDR2 from the germline V gene are MNHEY and SVGAGI. This CDR3 has 14 amino acids. The V and J ends lost 6 bases and 7 bases respectively, with 18 bases between them.